This T cell receptor beta chain was documented in a study of CD8 T cells in Susac syndrome. RNA, at about 0.45 to 1 ug, was reverse transcribed with random hexamers. One entry per CDR3 protein, called by TCRdb with MiXCR from the immunoSEQ multiplex PCR reads. The sample holds some 450,000 distinct CDR3 sequences, more than 80% seen once. The V gene end was trimmed by 0 bases and the J gene end by 0 bases; junction bases not matched to a gene: 10. The germline CDR1 and CDR2 sequences are SGHRS and YFSETQ. CDR3 length: 18 amino acids. Material for sequencing was CD8+ T cells from PBMCs. V gene TRBV5-1 combines with J gene TRBJ1-1, with TRBD1 matching over 8 bases. The clonotype was recovered from a human donor with multiple sclerosis. The CDR3 region is CASSLGGNTGGMNTEAFF. The CDR3 DNA sequence: TGCGCCAGCAGCTTGGGAGGGAATACAGGGGGGATGAACACTGAAGCTTTCTTT.